This TCR beta chain emerged from a study of regulatory T cells. Regarding the study as a whole: In CD3G-deficient patients, conventional CD4+ T cells were enriched for hydrophobic CDR3 residues at positions 6 and 7.

This clone was detected only once. Its target is unknown. The PCR used 52 TRBV and 13 TRBJ primers. Profiling relied on immunoSEQ multiplex PCR, and the TCRdb table lists in-frame clones only, not all of them. The profile covers nearly 30,000 clones, with around 93% appearing a single time and roughly 1.4% taken by the ten largest. Germline CDR1 is SGHRS and CDR2 is YFSETQ. This CDR3 region has 14 residues. The V and J ends lost 4 bases and 0 bases respectively, with 10 bases between them. The rearrangement links TRBV5-1 to TRBJ1-2, with D unresolved. The sequenced material came from conventional CD4+ T cells sorted from blood. The receptor was isolated from a person aged 18 to 30 with CD3G deficiency. CDR3 in amino acids: CASSPRIANYGYTF. The CDR3 DNA is TGCGCCAGCAGCCCGAGGATTGCTAACTATGGCTACACCTTC.